This passage covers 14 T cell receptor beta chains from one sample sequenced in a study of breast tumors, draining lymph nodes, adjacent tissues. The lymph nodes were axillary draining lymph nodes from breast cancer patients. TCRdb re-derived calls from the multiplex PCR reads in MiXCR, one entry per CDR3 protein. The sample shows about 220,000 distinct CDR3 sequences, under 40% of them seen only once. The sample consisted of axillary lymph node tissue. These receptors all come from a female donor with breast cancer. Some clones in this sample may be carry-over from other donors' samples.

The chain links TRBV12-3 or TRBV12-4 to TRBJ2-5; D gene uncertain. V lost 1 base and J 7 bases, leaving 7 bases between the germline ends. CDR3 size: 12 residues. This CDR3 reads CASSLGVSTQYF. In DNA, the CDR3 is TGTGCCAGCAGTTTAGGAGTATCGACCCAGTACTTC.

Many counts were recorded for this clonotype. The chain links TRBV20-1 to TRBJ2-3; perhaps TRBD2 as D (6 bases). This CDR3 has 13 residues. Trimming took 6 bases from V and 0 from J, leaving 10 bases between them. Germline V lookup: CDR1 DFQATT, CDR2 SNEGSKA (reference sequence). The CDR3 here is CSAPGTSTDTQYF. The CDR3 DNA reads as TGCAGTGCCCCCGGGACTAGCACAGATACGCAGTATTTT.

The sample holds many counts of this clonotype. This chain joins TRBV12-3 or TRBV12-4 and TRBJ1-4; the D gene is possibly TRBD1 (5 bases). CDR3 length: 14 residues. With 6 bases removed from V and 6 bases from J, the gap between germline ends came to 14 bases. The CDR3 DNA reads TGTGCCAGCAGAGACAGTGCGGGGGATGAAAAACTGTTTTTT. It encodes CASRDSAGDEKLFF.

This clonotype was observed a few times. An end of the junction does not agree with germline; a read error may underlie this. This chain uses TRBV6-4 with TRBJ2-1, with D tentatively TRBD1 (6 bases). Germline-derived CDR1 and CDR2 are MRHNA and SNTAGT. The CDR3 length is 14 residues. CDR3 nucleotides: TGTGCCAGCAGTCACTCCCAGGGGTCGAATGAGCAGTTCTTC. The encoded protein is CASSHSQGSNEQFF.

The J gene is TRBJ2-1, the V gene TRBV10-1; 7 positions match TRBD2. This CDR3 is 16 amino acids long. After removal of 0 bases from V and 8 bases from J, the junction contained 10 bases not matched to a gene. CDR1 WNHNN and CDR2 SYGVQD come from the germline V gene (reference sequence). The chain's CDR3 is CASSESLWEGQDEQFF. The CDR3 region has the DNA TGCGCCAGCAGTGAGTCGCTGTGGGAGGGCCAAGATGAGCAGTTCTTC.

This clonotype was detected many times. CDR3 protein: CASSLGQQETQYF. The DNA of the CDR3 is TGCGCCAGCAGCCTGGGACAGCAAGAGACCCAGTACTTC. This rearrangement joins TRBV5-1 to TRBJ2-5; TRBD1 aligns across 7 bases. The CDR3 contains 13 residues. The germline V gene has CDR1 SGHRS and CDR2 YFSETQ. Germline trimming cut 4 bases from V and 2 bases from J; bases unmatched to any gene: 2.

As for this clonotype: With a much larger clone just one base away, this may be a read error. The chain uses TRBV7-3 and TRBJ2-5; TRBD2 might be the D (6 bases). The CDR3 is 15 amino acids. The germline gives CDR1 SGHTA, CDR2 FQGTGA. DNA for the CDR3: TGTGCCAGCAGCTTATTGGGGGGATTGGAAGAGACCCAGCACTTC. This encodes CASSLLGGLEETQHF.

The chain combines TRBV5-4 with TRBJ2-7; D unresolved. V lost 3 bases, J lost 3 bases, and 7 bases lay in between. Germline loops: CDR1 SGHNT, CDR2 YYREEE (reference sequence). The length of the CDR3 is 12 residues. DNA for the CDR3: TGTGCCAGCAGCTCTCCGGGCTACGAGCAGTACTTC. Protein sequence: CASSSPGYEQYF.

Ten or more counts support this clonotype. This chain uses TRBV6-5 with TRBJ1-2; D is perhaps TRBD1 (6 bases). The CDR3 contains 16 residues. Deletions cut 5 bases from V and 1 base from J, with 17 bases between. Germline V CDR1 and CDR2: MNHEY, SVGAGI. The CDR3 region is CASSPPQTDSNYGYTF. In nucleotides, the CDR3 is TGTGCCAGCAGTCCCCCACAAACGGACAGTAACTATGGCTACACCTTC.

In regard to this clonotype: The CDR3 end shows no conserved phenylalanine or tryptophan, and so a read error is likely. The chain combines TRBV7-2 with TRBJ2-5; 11 bases are shared with TRBD2. CDR1 is SGHTA, CDR2 FQGNSA, per germline. This CDR3 has 16 amino acids. Trimming cost V 6 bases and J 4 bases; bases outside gene matches: 10. The CDR3: CASSLNSGGGGETQYL. The CDR3 DNA is TGTGCCAGCAGTCTGAATAGCGGGGGGGGCGGAGAGACCCAGTACCTC.

In regard to this clonotype: No DNA is shown, since the ends of the CDR3 on it are uncertain; the CDR3 is the one TCRdb lists. The chain couples TRBV12-3 or TRBV12-4 to TRBJ2-6; the table calls TRBD1, which could not be checked here. Inclusive of both ends, the CDR3 amounts to 18 amino acids. The CDR3 loop is CASSSSDRGNSGANVLTF.

This clonotype was found many times. The V and J genes are TRBV27 and TRBJ1-2; D might be TRBD1 (6 bases). This CDR3 is 13 amino acids long. Germline values: CDR1 MNHEY, CDR2 SMNVEV (reference sequence). V was trimmed by 2 bases and J by 7 bases, leaving 11 bases between them. The CDR3 sequence: CASSLIQGLGYTF. The CDR3 DNA is TGTGCCAGCAGTTTAATACAGGGTCTTGGCTACACCTTC.

Many counts were recorded for this clonotype. One base away lies a much larger clone, so this may be a sequencing read error. The rearrangement joins TRBV9 to TRBJ2-5; the match to TRBD2 covers 14 bases. CDR3 size: 15 residues. CDR1 is SGDLS and CDR2 is YYNGEE in the germline V gene. This CDR3 is CASSPQTSGGETPYF. The DNA of the CDR3 is TGTGCCAGCAGCCCCCAGACTAGCGGGGGGGAGACCCCGTACTTC.

This clonotype was detected ten times or more. The J gene is TRBJ1-5, the V gene TRBV7-2; D remains ambiguous. The V and J ends lost 5 bases and 0 bases respectively, with 5 bases between them. Germline loops: CDR1 SGHTA, CDR2 FQGNSA. CDR3 length: 13 amino acids. The CDR3 nucleotides read TGTGCCAGCAGCATCAATAGCAATCAGCCCCAGCATTTT. This translates into CASSINSNQPQHF.